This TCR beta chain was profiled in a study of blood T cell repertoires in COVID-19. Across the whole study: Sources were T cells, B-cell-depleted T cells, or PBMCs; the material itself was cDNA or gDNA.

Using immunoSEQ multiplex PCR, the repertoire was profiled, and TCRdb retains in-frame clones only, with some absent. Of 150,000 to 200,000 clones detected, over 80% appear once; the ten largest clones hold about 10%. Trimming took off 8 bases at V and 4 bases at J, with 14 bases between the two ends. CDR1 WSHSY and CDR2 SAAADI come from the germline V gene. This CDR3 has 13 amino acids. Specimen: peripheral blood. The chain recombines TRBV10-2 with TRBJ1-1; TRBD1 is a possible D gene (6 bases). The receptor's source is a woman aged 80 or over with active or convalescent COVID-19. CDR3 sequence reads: CASRTDTLTEAFF. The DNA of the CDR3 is TGCGCCAGCCGGACAGACACCCTCACTGAAGCTTTCTTT.